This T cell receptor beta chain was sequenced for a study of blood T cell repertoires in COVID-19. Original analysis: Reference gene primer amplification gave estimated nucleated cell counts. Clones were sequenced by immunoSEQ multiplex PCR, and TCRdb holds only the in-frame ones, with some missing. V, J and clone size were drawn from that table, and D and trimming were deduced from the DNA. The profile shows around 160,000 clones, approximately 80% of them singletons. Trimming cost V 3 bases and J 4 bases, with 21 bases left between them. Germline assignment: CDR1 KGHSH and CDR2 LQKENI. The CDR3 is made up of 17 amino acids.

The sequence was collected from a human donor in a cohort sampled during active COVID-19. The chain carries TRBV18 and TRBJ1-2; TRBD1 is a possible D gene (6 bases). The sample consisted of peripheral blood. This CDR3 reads CASSPLKTGMGVYGYTF. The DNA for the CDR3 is TGTGCCAGCTCACCTCTGAAAACAGGGATGGGGGTCTATGGCTACACCTTC.